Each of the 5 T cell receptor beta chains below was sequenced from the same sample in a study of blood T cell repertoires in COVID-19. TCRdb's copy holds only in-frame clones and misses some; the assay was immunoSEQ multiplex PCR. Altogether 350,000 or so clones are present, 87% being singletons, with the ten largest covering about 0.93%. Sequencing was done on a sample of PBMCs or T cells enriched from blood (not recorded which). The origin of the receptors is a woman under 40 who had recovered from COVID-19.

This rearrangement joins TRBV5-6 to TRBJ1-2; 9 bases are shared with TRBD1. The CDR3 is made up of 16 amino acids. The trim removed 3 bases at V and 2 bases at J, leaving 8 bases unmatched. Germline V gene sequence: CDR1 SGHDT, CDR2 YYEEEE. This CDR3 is CASSWGQGQGNYGYTF. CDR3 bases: TGTGCCAGCAGCTGGGGTCAGGGACAGGGAAACTATGGCTACACCTTC.

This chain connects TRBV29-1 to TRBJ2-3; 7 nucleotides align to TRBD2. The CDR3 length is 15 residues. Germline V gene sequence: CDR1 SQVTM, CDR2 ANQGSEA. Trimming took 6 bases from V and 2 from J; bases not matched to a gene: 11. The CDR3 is CSVSHLREYTDTQYF. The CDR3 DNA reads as TGCAGCGTATCTCACCTGCGGGAGTACACAGATACGCAGTATTTT.

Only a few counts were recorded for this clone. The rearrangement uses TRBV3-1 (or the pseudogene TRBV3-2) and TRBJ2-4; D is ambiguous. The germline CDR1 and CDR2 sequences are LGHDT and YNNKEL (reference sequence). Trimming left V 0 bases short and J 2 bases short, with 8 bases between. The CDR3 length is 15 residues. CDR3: CASSQEAHTKNIQYF. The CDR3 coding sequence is TGTGCCAGCAGCCAAGAGGCACACACCAAAAACATTCAGTACTTC.

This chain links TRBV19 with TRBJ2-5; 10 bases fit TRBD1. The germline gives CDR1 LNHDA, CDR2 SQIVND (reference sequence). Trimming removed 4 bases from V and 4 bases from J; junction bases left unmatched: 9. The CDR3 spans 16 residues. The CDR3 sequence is CASSRGTGVIPETQYF. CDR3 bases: TGTGCCAGTAGTAGGGGGACAGGGGTCATCCCAGAGACCCAGTACTTC.

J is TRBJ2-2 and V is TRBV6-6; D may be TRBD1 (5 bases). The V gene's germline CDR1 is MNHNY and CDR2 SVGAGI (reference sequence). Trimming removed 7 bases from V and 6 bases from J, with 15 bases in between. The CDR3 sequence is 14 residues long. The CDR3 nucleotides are TGTGCCAGCACCCCGACAGAGGTGGCCGGGGAGCTGTTTTTT. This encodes CASTPTEVAGELFF.